These 7 T cell receptor beta chains share one sample of origin, sequenced in a study of T cell responses to AZD1222 COVID-19 vaccine. This table comes from immunoSEQ multiplex PCR, and its TCRdb copy is limited to in-frame clones, with some not included. The top ten hold about 3% of the sample, which has 110,000 to 150,000 clones, less than 95% seen once. Sample: peripheral blood, taken on day 0 of AZD1222 vaccination. These receptors all come from an adult in good health.

The chain links TRBV9 to TRBJ1-1; tentative D call: TRBD1 (6 bases). This CDR3 has 13 amino acids. CDR1 is SGDLS and CDR2 is YYNGEE in the germline V gene. V was trimmed by 1 base and J by 10 bases, leaving 14 bases between them. CDR3: CASSVRRGAPAFF. The CDR3, as DNA: TGTGCCAGCAGCGTACGGAGGGGGGCGCCAGCTTTCTTT.

The V and J genes are TRBV11-3 and TRBJ2-1, with 7 bases matching TRBD2. Germline trimming cut 2 bases from V and 5 bases from J; bases unmatched to any gene: 6. The germline gives CDR1 SGHNT, CDR2 YENEEA. This CDR3 is 15 amino acids long. The CDR3 reads CASSLRASGNNEQFF. In DNA form, the CDR3 reads TGTGCCAGCAGCTTAAGGGCTAGCGGAAACAATGAGCAGTTCTTC. The full variable domain, its missing parts supplied by reference TRBV11-3 and TRBJ2-1, is EAGVVQSPRYKIIEKKQPVAFWCNPISGHNTLYWYLQNLGQGPELLIRYENEEAVDDSQLPKDRFSAERLKGVDSTLKIQPAELGDSAVYLCASSLRASGNNEQFFGPGTRLTVL.

This clone was detected once. The DNA of the CDR3 is TGTGCCAGCAGTTTAGTCGGGGCTCAGCCCCAGCATTTT. As protein: CASSLVGAQPQHF. The V and J genes are TRBV12-3 or TRBV12-4 and TRBJ1-5; perhaps TRBD1 as D (5 bases). With 1 base removed from V and 6 bases from J, the gap between germline ends came to 7 bases. The CDR3 has 13 amino acids.

The chain recombines TRBV6-6 with TRBJ2-3; D call uncertain. The V and J ends lost 10 bases and 2 bases respectively, with 16 bases between them. Per the germline V gene, CDR1 is MNHNY and CDR2 is SVGAGI (reference sequence). The length of the CDR3 is 14 residues. The CDR3: CATRPAEFTDTQYF. In DNA, the CDR3 is TGTGCCACACGACCGGCAGAGTTCACAGATACGCAGTATTTT.

This sequence joins TRBV7-8 and TRBJ2-3, with D perhaps matching TRBD2 (5 bases). The germline gives CDR1 SGHVS, CDR2 FQNEAQ. The ends were cut back, 5 bases at V and 5 bases at J, with 8 bases in the middle. This CDR3 spans 12 amino acids. The CDR3 reads CASSPGLDTQYF. DNA of the CDR3: TGTGCCAGCAGCCCGGGATTAGATACGCAGTATTTT.

The chain links TRBV7-9 to TRBJ1-1, with D unclear. Trimming removed 4 bases at V and 1 base at J, with 7 bases between. The germline V gene has CDR1 SEHNR and CDR2 FQNEAQ (reference sequence). The CDR3 spans 13 residues. As DNA, the CDR3 is TGTGCCAGCAGCTATGACTGGAACACTGAAGCTTTCTTT. Its protein product is CASSYDWNTEAFF. The whole variable domain, filled in from reference TRBV7-9 and TRBJ1-1, reads DTGVSQNPRHKITKRGQNVTFRCDPISEHNRLYWYRQTLGQGPEFLTYFQNEAQLEKSRLLSDRFSAERPKGSFSTLEIQRTEQGDSAMYLCASSYDWNTEAFFGQGTRLTVV.

V is TRBV19 and J is TRBJ2-7; TRBD1 might be the D (5 bases). The length of the CDR3 is 15 residues. Deletions cut 5 bases from V and 2 bases from J, with 16 bases between. Per the germline V gene, CDR1 is LNHDA and CDR2 is SQIVND (reference sequence). The CDR3 region is CASSWAPADTYEQYF. CDR3 nucleotide sequence: TGTGCCAGTAGTTGGGCCCCTGCGGACACCTACGAGCAGTACTTC.